This entry concerns a single TCR beta chain. The antigen remains unidentified. This specimen comes from a study of graft-versus-host responses after intestinal transplantation. Some clones are missing from TCRdb's copy, which holds only in-frame ones; the method was immunoSEQ multiplex PCR. The sample includes 45,000 to 60,000 clones, approximately 95% of them seen just once. The CDR3 consists of 13 residues. CDR1 MNHEY and CDR2 SMNVEV come from the germline V gene (reference sequence). The V gene lost 7 bases and the J gene lost 0 bases, with 10 bases spanning the gap. General study findings and limits: Early post-transplant HvG declines were associated with peak circulating GvH clone levels. Investigators detected GvH clones in recipient marrow, with some emerging earlier in ileum or blood.

The rearrangement joins TRBV27 to TRBJ2-7, with D maybe TRBD1 (6 bases). The sequence was collected from a human donor who was the organ donor for an intestinal transplant. Sequences were derived from unstimulated CD8+ T cells sorted from spleen or lymph node cells, sampled before transplant. In nucleotides, the CDR3 is TGTGCCAGCACCCTGGGGGCCTCCTACGAGCAGTACTTC. Encoded protein: CASTLGASYEQYF.